The sequence of this T cell receptor beta chain was determined in a study of T cells in Graves' hyperthyroidism and ophthalmopathy. Researchers took RNA transcripts and amplified the TCR beta CDR3 regions from them. The HTBI primer set drove a first-round RT-PCR of the TCR CDR3. TCRdb passed the multiplex PCR reads through MiXCR, listing each CDR3 protein once. The sample yields approximately 300,000 distinct CDR3 sequences, 15% to 20% seen once. This receptor was obtained from a man in his forties or fifties with Graves' ophthalmopathy. Sequencing was performed on blood.

CDR3 protein: CSVPGQGARETQYF. CDR3 nucleotides: TGCAGCGTTCCGGGACAGGGGGCTCGGGAGACCCAGTACTTC. This chain links TRBV29-1 with TRBJ2-5; 12 nucleotides match TRBD1. V was clipped by 5 bases and J by 5 bases; unmatched bases: 6. CDR1 is SQVTM, CDR2 ANQGSEA, per germline. The CDR3 spans 14 residues.